This T cell receptor beta chain came from a study of cytomegalovirus exposure and HLA in healthy donors. In regard to this clone: Other DNA sequences of this sample code for an identical CDR3.

It was with 60 Vbeta and 13 Jbeta primers that the PCR ran. The repertoire was sequenced with immunoSEQ multiplex PCR; TCRdb's copy has only in-frame clones and lacks some. The table records 150,000 or so clones, over 70% of them present only once. V was shortened by 1 base and J by 11 bases, with 20 bases between the two germline ends. This CDR3 is 15 amino acids long. Germline CDR1 is KGHSH and CDR2 is LQKENI. This chain links TRBV18 with TRBJ1-1; a weak D match, TRBD1 (6 bases). What was sequenced was PBMCs. The TCR sequence derives from a man younger than 45 in good health and CMV-seropositive. Here the CDR3 DNA reads TGTGCCAGCTCACCACAAGTTCTGGGGGCTGGTGAGGCTTTCTTT. Its protein is CASSPQVLGAGEAFF.